This passage covers 10 T cell receptor beta chains from one sample sequenced in a study of post-analysis software for immune sequencing data. The antigens these receptors bind are not known. Broader study findings: Relative to controls, patients had about 5 TRBV segments at higher frequency, with TRBV5-6, TRBV5-1 and TRBV20-1 among these.

Prepared libraries of TCR beta cDNA carried unique molecular identifiers. Via MiXCR, TCRdb re-called the PCR reads, giving one row per CDR3 protein. The sample comprises a few hundred thousand distinct CDR3 sequences, roughly 46% of which are singletons, and over 10% rests with the top ten. Sequencing used blood. The receptor source for this set is a girl aged 5-17 years with multiple sclerosis.

The V and J genes are TRBV6-1 and TRBJ2-5, with TRBD2 as a possible D gene (6 bases). The germline V gene encodes CDR1 MNHNS and CDR2 SASEGT. V was trimmed by 6 bases and J by 7 bases, leaving 15 bases between them. This CDR3 has 13 residues. CDR3 nucleotides: TGTGCCAGCAGCCTAGGGGCGGAGGGGACCCAGTACTTC. Protein product: CASSLGAEGTQYF.

The chain is built from TRBV20-1 and TRBJ2-4; TRBD1 or TRBD2 may be the D gene (5 bases each). Trimming took 3 bases from V and 1 from J, leaving 13 bases between them. The CDR3 is 15 amino acids. CDR1 and CDR2 (germline): DFQATT, SNEGSKA (reference sequence). The CDR3 DNA is TGCAGTGCTAGGGGGCGGGTGTTGGCCAAAAACATTCAGTACTTC. Its protein product is CSARGRVLAKNIQYF.

The chain has TRBV6-6 and TRBJ1-1; D is ambiguous. Germline V CDR1 and CDR2: MNHNY, SVGAGI (reference sequence). CDR3 size: 13 residues. V shed 5 bases and J shed 1 base, with 8 bases lying between them. The CDR3 loop is CASSASGNTEAFF. CDR3 DNA: TGTGCCAGCAGTGCGTCAGGGAACACTGAAGCTTTCTTT.

Only one count was recorded for this clonotype. Compared with germline, one end of the junction differs, possibly owing to a read error. J is TRBJ2-5 and V is TRBV7-8, with a weak D call TRBD1 (5 bases). Per the germline V gene, CDR1 is SGHVS and CDR2 is FQNEAQ. The CDR3 is 14 amino acids. CDR3 in amino acids: CASSSGHGQGTQYF. The CDR3, as DNA: TGTGCCAGCAGCTCCGGACACGGCCAAGGGACCCAGTACTTC.

The chain has TRBV15 and TRBJ2-5; D remains ambiguous. The CDR3 is 14 residues long. The germline V gene has CDR1 LNHNV and CDR2 YYDKDF (reference sequence). V lost 0 bases, J lost 2 bases, and 7 bases lay in between. In nucleotides, the CDR3 is TGTGCCACCAGCAGAGACAACATACAAGAGACCCAGTACTTC. Translated: CATSRDNIQETQYF.

The rearrangement uses TRBV6-2 or TRBV6-3 and TRBJ2-5; TRBD2 matches 9 bases. The CDR3 consists of 16 residues. Per the germline V gene, CDR1 is MNHEY and CDR2 is SVGEGT. J was trimmed by 4 bases and V by 7 bases; bases with no gene match: 13. The CDR3 DNA follows: TGTGCCAGCATTCGGACTAGCGCGGGGTATGGAGAGACCCAGTACTTC. It codes for CASIRTSAGYGETQYF.

The chain employs TRBV7-9 and TRBJ2-1, with 7 bases that match TRBD1. With V trimmed by 5 bases and J by 15 bases, 7 bases remained unmatched. Germline values: CDR1 SEHNR, CDR2 FQNEAQ (reference sequence). The CDR3 covers 11 residues. The CDR3 is CASSQGDLPFF. CDR3 in DNA: TGTGCCAGCAGCCAGGGGGATCTACCGTTCTTC.

This clonotype was counted many times. The chain recombines TRBV5-1 with TRBJ1-4; TRBD1 might be the D (5 bases). V was pared by 4 bases and J by 3 bases, with 10 bases between. This CDR3 contains 14 residues. CDR1 and CDR2 from the germline V gene are SGHRS and YFSETQ. The CDR3 bases are TGCGCCAGCAGCAGGGAAGGGGCTAATGAAAAACTGTTTTTT. It is translated as CASSREGANEKLFF.

This clonotype has more than one count but fewer than ten. The chain has TRBV20-1 and TRBJ2-1; a possible D gene is TRBD2 (6 bases). In germline, CDR1 is DFQATT, CDR2 SNEGSKA (reference sequence). This CDR3 has 14 amino acids. Trimming removed 3 bases at V and 7 bases at J, with 16 bases between. The DNA for the CDR3 is TGCAGTGCTAGGTTTGCGGGAAGCGGAAATGAGCAGTTCTTC. Translated, it gives CSARFAGSGNEQFF.

This clonotype was observed a handful of times. The chain uses TRBV28 and TRBJ2-3; 7 positions agree with TRBD2. The V gene's germline CDR1 is MDHEN and CDR2 SYDVKM. The CDR3 consists of 17 residues. V lost 6 bases, J lost 2 bases, and 14 bases stayed unmatched. CDR3 DNA sequence: TGTGCCAGCAGGCCCAGGGACTACAGACGGGACACAGATACGCAGTATTTT. It encodes CASRPRDYRRDTDTQYF.